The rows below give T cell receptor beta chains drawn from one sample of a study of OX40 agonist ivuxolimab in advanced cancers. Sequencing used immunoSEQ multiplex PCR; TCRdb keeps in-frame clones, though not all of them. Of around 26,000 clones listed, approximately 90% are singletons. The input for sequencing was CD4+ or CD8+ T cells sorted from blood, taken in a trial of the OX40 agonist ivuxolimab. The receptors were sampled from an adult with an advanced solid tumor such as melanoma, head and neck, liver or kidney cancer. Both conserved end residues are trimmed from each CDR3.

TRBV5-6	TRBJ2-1	ASSSGTSNEQF
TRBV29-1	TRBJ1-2	SVLVGQRYHT
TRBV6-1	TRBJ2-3	ASRTGTSSTDTQY
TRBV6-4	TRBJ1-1	ASSEMAGVNTEAF
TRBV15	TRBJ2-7	ATSRGAGYEQY
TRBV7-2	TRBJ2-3	ASSLGTATDTQY
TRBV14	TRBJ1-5	ASSQDRQVSYSNQPQH
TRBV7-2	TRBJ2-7	ASSVNLAGGPFFEQY
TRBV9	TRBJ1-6	ASSVGGGNSPLH
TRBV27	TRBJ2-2	ASSRTTGLGAGELF
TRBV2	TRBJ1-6	ASSEAGTENSPLH
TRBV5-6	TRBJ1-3	ASSWWGLSSGNTIY
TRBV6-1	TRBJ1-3	ASIQHSGNTIY
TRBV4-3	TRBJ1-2	ASSQAGTGLFGGYT
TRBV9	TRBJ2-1	ASSVGLTGDEQF
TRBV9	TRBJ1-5	ASSVDGRPYSNQPQH
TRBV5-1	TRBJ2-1	ASSLEGSSYNEQF
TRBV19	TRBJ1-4	ASSAWDRATNEKLF
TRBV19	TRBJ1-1	ASRYGAGPEAF
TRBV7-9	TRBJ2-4	ASSLGSRNVNIQY
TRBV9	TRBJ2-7	ASSVGGLGDYEQY
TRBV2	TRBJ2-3	APSKSGLAGARRTDTQY
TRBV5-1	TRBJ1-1	ASSFRGPWGSNTEAF
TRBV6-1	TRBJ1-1	ASSRTVEAF
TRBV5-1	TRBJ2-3	ASSLAGYGVTDTQY
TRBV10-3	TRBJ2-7	ATSRDSYEQY
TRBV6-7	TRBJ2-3	ASSYPGRAGDTQY
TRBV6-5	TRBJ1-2	ASSTGTYYGYT
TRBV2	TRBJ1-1	ASSEYKGLRWTEAF
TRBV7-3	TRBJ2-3	ASSTYAAGDADTQY
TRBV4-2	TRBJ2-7	ASSQDVVAGGIYEQY
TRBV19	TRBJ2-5	ASRGLADHKETQY
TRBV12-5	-	ASRPMGSSYEQY
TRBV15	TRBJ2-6	ATSRGLTGTSGSGANVLT
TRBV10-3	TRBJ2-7	AISASTTDYYEQY
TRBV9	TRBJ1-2	ASSVVGGSYGYT
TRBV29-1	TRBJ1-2	SVNKEQGQNYGYT
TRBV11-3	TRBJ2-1	ASSLARTGYDEQF
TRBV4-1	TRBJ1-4	ASSQGGPSTNEKLF
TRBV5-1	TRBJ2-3	ASSLDTLDYGTDTQY
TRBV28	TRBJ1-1	ASSPPEGVAF
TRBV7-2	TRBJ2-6	ASSLALGSGANVLT
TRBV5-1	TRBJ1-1	ASSMPMGGRSTEAF
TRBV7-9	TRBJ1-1	ASSFEDRKAF
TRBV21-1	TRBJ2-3	ASSKVAGAADTQY
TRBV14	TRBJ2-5	ASSPLGGVETQY
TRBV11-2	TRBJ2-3	ASSPMDRGRTDTQY
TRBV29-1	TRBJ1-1	SVEPRAMNTEAF
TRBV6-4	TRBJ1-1	ASSETGLGTEAF
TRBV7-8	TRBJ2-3	ASSFLGGTTDTQY
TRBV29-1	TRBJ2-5	SATPRNRQETQY
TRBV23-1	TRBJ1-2	ASSQGFGRAYGYT
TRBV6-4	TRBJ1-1	ASSNTYRGRTEAF
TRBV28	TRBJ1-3	ASSDRGLQY
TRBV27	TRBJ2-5	ASSKIQNQETQY